This entry features one T cell receptor beta chain sequence. Its target is unknown. The data were taken from a study of cytomegalovirus exposure and HLA in healthy donors. Study-wide points: Presence/absence analysis assumed near-uniform sequencing depth across donors. Sequencing likely caused a cluster of highly shared sequence variants.

Those who donated were healthy bone marrow donors. CDR1 is GTSNPN and CDR2 is SVGIG in the germline V gene (reference sequence). This CDR3 is 13 amino acids long. V was clipped by 8 bases and J by 2 bases, with 16 bases between them. The PCR had 60 Vbeta and 13 Jbeta primers. Generated by immunoSEQ multiplex PCR, the TCRdb table keeps only in-frame clones and is missing some. The sample records some 220,000 clones, just under 80% being singletons. The specimen sequenced was PBMCs. The source of this sequence is a boy between 5 and 17 years old in good health and CMV-seronegative. The rearrangement uses TRBV30 and TRBJ2-7; possible D gene TRBD1, 7 bases. The CDR3 sequence: CAQSSGGTYEQYF. CDR3 in DNA: TGTGCCCAGTCGTCAGGGGGGACCTACGAGCAGTACTTC.